Given below is one T cell receptor beta chain in context. No antigen is known for it. The CDR3 spans 17 residues. The ends lost 6 bases at V and 1 base at J; junction bases unmatched: 15. In germline, CDR1 is DFQATT, CDR2 SNEGSKA (reference sequence). It was with a sample-barcoded 5' primer and a J-beta primer mix that a second PCR of about 7 to 12 cycles was run. TCRdb called the 5' RACE reads again in MiXCR, with one record for every CDR3 protein. This sample carries about 900,000 distinct CDR3 sequences, around 68% of them seen once, and the ten largest clones take about a quarter. The data derive from a study of blood T cells in healthy people across ages. Broader study findings: The lack of PBMC sorting stopped any conclusive naive versus antigen-experienced comparison.

The specimen was blood. The genes are TRBV20-1 and TRBJ1-5; 7 bases align to TRBD1. The receptor comes from a man aged 25 to 45 in good health. The CDR3 spells CSAPSTGVLGSNQPQHF. The CDR3 coding sequence is TGCAGTGCCCCATCCACAGGGGTACTTGGAAGCAATCAGCCCCAGCATTTT.